This T cell receptor (beta chain) is from a study of T cell repertoires in cytomegalovirus infection. Study details: From public TCR beta signatures came an indication of both CMV infection and matching HLA type. General study points: Identification of carriers of CMV plus the relevant HLA was achieved through cumulative public TCR beta family frequency.

The sample holds one count of this clonotype. Its specificity is unknown. The CDR3 consists of 15 residues. Germline loops: CDR1 MDHEN, CDR2 SYDVKM. The germline V and J ends were trimmed by 5 bases and 1 base, with 14 bases remaining between them. Using its own MiXCR run on the reads, TCRdb lists one record per CDR3 protein. The sample carries around 740,000 distinct CDR3 sequences, 35% recorded once. Sequencing input: PBMCs. The origin of this receptor is a human donor in good health (CMV status not recorded). Some clones in this sample may be carry-over from other donors' samples. The rearrangement links TRBV28 to TRBJ1-1, with unresolved D. CDR3 sequence: CASSTPKGRNTEAFF. The CDR3 DNA sequence: TGTGCCAGCAGTACTCCCAAAGGCAGGAACACTGAAGCTTTCTTT.